These T cell receptor beta chains were read from a single sample in a study of Graves' ophthalmopathy and Graves' hyperthyroidism. In TCRdb, the multiplex PCR reads were re-called with MiXCR into one record per CDR3 protein. The sample records approximately 1.2 million distinct CDR3 sequences, 35% to 40% being singletons. Sequencing input: peripheral blood or thyroid tissue (not recorded which). The origin of the receptors is an adult man with Graves' hyperthyroidism. Each CDR3 is given without its conserved first and last residue. Only some rows state a clone size, as once, few, many or a class for expanded clones.

v_call	j_call	clone_size	cdr3_aa
TRBV5-6	TRBJ1-5	.	ASSLTGFGNQPQH
TRBV7-9	TRBJ2-2	.	ASRTIGGLF
TRBV20-1	TRBJ1-3	many	SALQGRDTIY
TRBV2	TRBJ1-5	.	ASSDKIQPQH
TRBV10-3	TRBJ1-5	many	AISGDGGNQPQH
TRBV7-7	TRBJ2-2	few	ASSSKHSTWDTGELF
TRBV7-3	TRBJ2-7	many	ASSPSGQGPYEQY
TRBV6-5	TRBJ2-7	.	ASSYKRKRGIYEQY
TRBV20-1	TRBJ2-5	.	SAREEDYLRTQY
TRBV7-2	TRBJ1-5	.	ASSFRGLGNQPQH
TRBV25-1	TRBJ1-2	once	ASSATDSYGYT
TRBV6-5	TRBJ1-2	.	ASSESGLDYGYT
TRBV18	TRBJ2-5	.	ASSPRKGETQY
TRBV6-5	TRBJ2-6	.	ASSYSSANVLT
TRBV10-3	TRBJ1-6	.	ATTGTGNNSPLH
TRBV9	TRBJ1-2	few	ASSEGTKGTSYT
TRBV7-2	TRBJ1-5	once	ASSPGPGYNQPQH
TRBV29-1	.	.	SVVKSDRRGLFAYNEQF
TRBV29-1	TRBJ1-1	.	SARTGSWTEAF
TRBV3-1	TRBJ1-1	few	ASSQRQMNTEAF
TRBV2	TRBJ1-5	many	ASRRESGISNQPQH
TRBV12-3/TRBV12-4	TRBJ1-5	.	ASMGPRDRDDQPQH
TRBV4-3	TRBJ1-5	few	ASSQADRQGPQH
TRBV9	TRBJ2-5	few	ASSEDGGRETQY
TRBV7-8	TRBJ2-2	many	ASNLGLVGELF
TRBV10-3	TRBJ2-2	many	AISGTSGTGELF
TRBV29-1	TRBJ2-2	many	SVESLENTGELF
TRBV10-3	TRBJ2-2	few	ASSPEGLQNTEELF
TRBV20-1	TRBJ1-1	.	SAREGGRGTEAF
TRBV29-1	TRBJ1-3	few	SVDGTGSGNTIY
TRBV5-1	TRBJ1-3	.	AGSLAGGRSGNTIY
TRBV29-1	TRBJ2-5	.	SVGTSGRGETQY
TRBV10-3	TRBJ1-1	many	AISDEGTEAF
TRBV28	TRBJ2-7	many	ASSWTSYEQY
TRBV4-1	TRBJ1-3	few	ASSQLRASGNTIY
TRBV27	TRBJ2-5	.	ASSSLGTPDPQY
TRBV11-2	TRBJ1-6	.	ASSQGQGADYNSPLH
TRBV7-9	TRBJ2-1	once	ASSKGLAVDEQF
TRBV2	TRBJ2-6	once	ASSTPQAIGANVLT